This T cell receptor beta chain came from a study of beta chain features in type 1 diabetes. General study results and limits: In these data, an HLA type influence on TCRB rearrangement remained unresolved. Among all four CD4+ subsets, Type 1 diabetes patients had TCRB CDR3s that were moderately but significantly shorter. PCR might preferentially amplify shorter templates, equally in patients and controls.

The CDR3 covers 14 residues. In germline, CDR1 is MDHEN, CDR2 SYDVKM. V lost 2 bases and J 5 bases, leaving 10 bases between the germline ends. CD45RO/CCR7/CD25/CD127/CD95/CD27 sorting isolated CD4+ naive, central memory, regulatory and stem cell-like memory cells. This clone was seen more than once but under ten times. The antigen is undetermined. All of the isolated RNA was reverse transcribed, so expressed TCRB transcripts were sequenced. Profiling relied on immunoSEQ multiplex PCR, and the TCRdb table lists in-frame clones only, not all of them. The sample includes about 930,000 clones, 15% to 20% seen only once; the top ten take 0.023%.

The source of this sequence is a woman aged 18-29 years in good health. The chain recombines TRBV28 with TRBJ2-1; D remains unclear. Input material: naive CD4+ T cells from blood. The DNA for the CDR3 is TGTGCCAGCAGTTTAGCCCGTCCCGACAATGAGCAGTTCTTC. Protein product: CASSLARPDNEQFF.